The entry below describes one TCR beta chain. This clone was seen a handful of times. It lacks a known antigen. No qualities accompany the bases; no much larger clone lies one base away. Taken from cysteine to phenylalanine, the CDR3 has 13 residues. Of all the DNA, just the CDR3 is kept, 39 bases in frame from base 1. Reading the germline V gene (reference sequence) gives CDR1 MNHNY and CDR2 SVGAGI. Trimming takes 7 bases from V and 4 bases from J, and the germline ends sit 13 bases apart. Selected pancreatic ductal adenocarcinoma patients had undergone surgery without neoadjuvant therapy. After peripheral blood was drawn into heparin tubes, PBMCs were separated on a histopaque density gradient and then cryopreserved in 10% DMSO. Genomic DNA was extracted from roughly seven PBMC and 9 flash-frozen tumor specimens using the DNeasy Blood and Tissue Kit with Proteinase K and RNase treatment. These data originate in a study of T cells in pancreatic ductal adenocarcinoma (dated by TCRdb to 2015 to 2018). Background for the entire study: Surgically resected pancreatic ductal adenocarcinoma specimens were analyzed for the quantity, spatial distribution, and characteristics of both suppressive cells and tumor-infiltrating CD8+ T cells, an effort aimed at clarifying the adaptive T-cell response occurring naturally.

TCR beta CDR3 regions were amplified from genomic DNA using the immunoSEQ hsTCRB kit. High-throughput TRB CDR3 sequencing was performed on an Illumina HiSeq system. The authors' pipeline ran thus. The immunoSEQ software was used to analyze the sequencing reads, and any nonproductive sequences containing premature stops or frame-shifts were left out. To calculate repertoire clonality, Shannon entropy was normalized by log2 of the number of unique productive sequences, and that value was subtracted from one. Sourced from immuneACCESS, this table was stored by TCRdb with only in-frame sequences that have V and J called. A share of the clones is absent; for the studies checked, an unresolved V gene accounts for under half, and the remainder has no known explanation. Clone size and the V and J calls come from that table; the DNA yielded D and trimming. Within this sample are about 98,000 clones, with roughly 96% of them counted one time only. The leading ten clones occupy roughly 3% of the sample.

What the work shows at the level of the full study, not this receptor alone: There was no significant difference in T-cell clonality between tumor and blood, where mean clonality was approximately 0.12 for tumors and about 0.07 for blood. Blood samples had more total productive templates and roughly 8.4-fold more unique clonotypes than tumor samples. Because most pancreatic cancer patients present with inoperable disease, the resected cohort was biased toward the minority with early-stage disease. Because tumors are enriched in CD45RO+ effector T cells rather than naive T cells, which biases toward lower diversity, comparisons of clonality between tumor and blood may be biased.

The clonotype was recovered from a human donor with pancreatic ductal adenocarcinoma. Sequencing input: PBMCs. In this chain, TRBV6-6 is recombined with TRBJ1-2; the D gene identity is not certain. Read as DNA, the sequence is TGTGCCAGCATCAATCCTGGAGGCTATGGCTACACCTTC. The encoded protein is CASINPGGYGYTF.